A single T cell receptor delta chain is shown here with its context. No antigen is known for it. A much more abundant neighbour one base away suggests this may be a read error. The junction shows trimming of 8 bases on V and 1 base on J, plus 32 bases between the germline ends. CDR1 TSWWSYY and CDR2 QGS were looked up in the germline V gene. CDR3 length: 21 amino acids, cysteine to phenylalanine. Left in the record is the CDR3 DNA by itself, 63 bases read in frame from the first base. For staining, thymocytes received Zombie NIR viability dye along with antibodies against CD3 (UCHT1), TCRgammadelta (11F2), TCRVgamma9 (IMMU360) and TCRVdelta2 (IMMU389). TRD and TRG CDR3 repertoires were generated in bulk, separately, from sorted Vgamma9Vdelta2 and nonVgamma9Vdelta2 gammadelta thymocytes obtained from human fetal and pediatric thymuses. Children undergoing cardiac surgery in Belgium were the source of the pediatric thymus tissue. The ages of the pediatric thymus donors in the study ranged between roughly 1 and 11 years. As previously described, thymic cell suspensions were prepared from both fetal and post-natal thymuses. NonVgamma9Vdelta2 thymocytes were sorted as CD3+ gammadeltaTCR+ cells that did not have the Vgamma9+Vdelta2+ phenotype. Cell sorting was done on a FACS Aria III cell sorter (BD Biosciences).

The data stem from a study of fetal and pediatric gammadelta thymocytes (dated by TCRdb to 2022 to 2024). Study-level background: Previously published data and newly generated, unpublished data were combined in the bulk gammadelta thymocyte repertoires, which were used to strengthen a single-cell study of gammadelta thymocyte development. A total of approximately ten subjects, comprising 3 fetal thymus donors and 7 pediatric thymus donors, were covered by the bulk gammadelta thymocyte repertoire set. Bulk gammadelta thymocyte repertoires combined previously published data (refs 27,28) with unpublished data. Bulk TCR repertoire data were included to raise the number of subjects and reinforce the CDR3 publicity analysis. Results and caveats for the whole study, not just this receptor: Compared with post-natal repertoires, fetal gammadelta thymocyte repertoires were previously reported to be enriched for TRDV2, TRGV8 and TRGV9 usage, low N additions and public CDR3s.

The instrument was an Illumina MiSeq. The source study handled its data this way. To analyze publicity, the Vgamma9Vdelta2 and nonVgamma9Vdelta2 bulk CDR3 files from each subject were merged so that every subject had one combined repertoire. CDR3 publicity was scored from 0 to 19 by checking each amino acid sequence across 9 single-cell datasets and 10 bulk repertoires, using base R and dplyr. The public reads were reprocessed by TCRdb using CATT, and rows of matching DNA were later combined. TCRdb assigned the V and J calls; the authors' analysis was not used. The sample table records more than 1,500 delta-chain clones; roughly 25% of these occur just once. Roughly 4% of the sample comes from the top ten.

Sample: non-Vgamma9Vdelta2 gamma-delta T cells from the thymus. Sample cell subset or site, as interpreted from the label and publication: CD3+gammadeltaTCR+ thymocytes not co-expressing Vgamma9 and Vdelta2. The receptor's source is a child who underwent cardiac surgery and was recorded as healthy. The rearranged segments are TRDV1 and TRDJ2; TRDD3 is possibly the D segment (10 matching bases). The DNA sequence is given as TGTGCTCTTAGGCCCCCCTTCCTACTGGGGGATGCGACTGATTTGACAGCACAACTCTTCTTT. Its protein reads: CALRPPFLLGDATDLTAQLFF.